This T cell receptor beta chain was documented in a study of T cell changes during pregnancy in multiple sclerosis. Unmatched junction bases numbered 5, after V lost 2 bases and J lost 6 bases. The CDR3 spans 14 residues. From germline, CDR1 is MDHEN and CDR2 SYDVKM. Profiling relied on immunoSEQ multiplex PCR, and the TCRdb table lists in-frame clones only, not all of them. Of approximately 37,000 clones listed, just over 90% were seen once; the top ten hold roughly 0.38%. The rearrangement joins TRBV28 to TRBJ2-3, with 7 bases matching TRBD1. Sequenced material: CD4+ T cells from peripheral blood mononuclear cells, taken in the third trimester of pregnancy. The receptor was derived from a female donor in good health, enrolled as a control in a pregnancy study. Here the CDR3 DNA reads TGTGCCAGCAGTTTAGCAGGGACAGTCGATACGCAGTATTTT. Encoded protein: CASSLAGTVDTQYF.